What follows describes a single TCR beta chain. This sample was taken from a study of OX40 agonist ivuxolimab in advanced cancers. Clones were read by immunoSEQ multiplex PCR, and TCRdb kept only the in-frame ones, dropping some. This table has about 53,000 clones, over 75% appearing once. The material sequenced was CD4+ or CD8+ T cells sorted from blood, taken in a trial of the OX40 agonist ivuxolimab. The receptor comes from an adult with an advanced solid tumor such as melanoma, head and neck, liver or kidney cancer.

CDR3 sequence (DNA): TGTGCCAGCAGCTTATGGGGACTAGCGGGAGTCGAACACGAGCAGTACTTC. Protein product: CASSLWGLAGVEHEQYF. The gene calls are TRBV13 and TRBJ2-7; 14 positions agree with TRBD2. CDR1 PRHDT and CDR2 FYEKMQ come from the germline V gene (reference sequence). The V segment lost 2 bases and the J segment 5 bases; nucleotides outside the gene matches: 8. This CDR3 contains 17 residues.